This TCR beta chain was captured in a study of blood T cell repertoires in COVID-19. Study at large: The United States, Italy and Spain supplied acute and convalescent COVID-19 samples.

The CDR3 consists of 16 residues. Germline CDR1 is SQVTM and CDR2 is ANQGSEA. Trimming removed 3 bases from V and 0 bases from J; junction bases left unmatched: 7. Sequenced by immunoSEQ multiplex PCR; TCRdb stores in-frame clones only, minus some. The table records about 350,000 clones, 75% to 90% of them present only once. Material: peripheral blood. This chain links TRBV29-1 with TRBJ2-2; the match to TRBD1 covers 7 bases. The sequence was collected from a woman aged 60-75 years with COVID-19, enrolled during active disease. The CDR3 bases are TGCAGCGTTGAGGAGCGTGACAGGGCGAACACCGGGGAGCTGTTTTTT. It is translated as CSVEERDRANTGELFF.